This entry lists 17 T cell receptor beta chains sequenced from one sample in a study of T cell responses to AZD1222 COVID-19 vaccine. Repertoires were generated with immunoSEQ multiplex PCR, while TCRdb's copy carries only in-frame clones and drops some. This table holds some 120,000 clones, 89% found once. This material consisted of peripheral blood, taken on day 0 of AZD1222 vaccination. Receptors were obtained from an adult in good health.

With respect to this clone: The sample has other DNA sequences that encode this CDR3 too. As DNA, the CDR3 is TGTGCCAGCAGCGTAGCGGGGGGCAATCAGCCCCAGCATTTT. Translation gives CASSVAGGNQPQHF. The chain employs TRBV9 and TRBJ1-5, with D perhaps TRBD1 (5 bases). The ends were cut back, 0 bases at V and 2 bases at J, with 6 bases in the middle. The germline V gene has CDR1 SGDLS and CDR2 YYNGEE. The CDR3 length is 14 residues.

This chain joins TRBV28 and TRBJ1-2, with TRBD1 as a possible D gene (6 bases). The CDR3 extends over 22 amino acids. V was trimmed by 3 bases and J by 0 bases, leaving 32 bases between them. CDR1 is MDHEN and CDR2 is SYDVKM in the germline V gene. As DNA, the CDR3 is TGTGCCAGCAGTTTCCCCTACTATAAGACAGGCCGAAAAAATGGGACTAACTATGGCTACACCTTC. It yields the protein CASSFPYYKTGRKNGTNYGYTF.

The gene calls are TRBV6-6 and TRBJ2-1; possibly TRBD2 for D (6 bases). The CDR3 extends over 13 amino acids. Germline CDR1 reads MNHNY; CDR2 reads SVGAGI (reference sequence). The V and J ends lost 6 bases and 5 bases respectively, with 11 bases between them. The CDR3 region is CASSRDWNNEQFF. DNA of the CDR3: TGTGCCAGCAGCCGGGACTGGAACAATGAGCAGTTCTTC.

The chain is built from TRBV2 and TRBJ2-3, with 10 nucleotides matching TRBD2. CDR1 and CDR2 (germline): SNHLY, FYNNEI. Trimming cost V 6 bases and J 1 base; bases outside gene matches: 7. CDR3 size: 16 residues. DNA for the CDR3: TGTGCCAGCAGCGCCGCCGGGACTAGCGGCACAGATACGCAGTATTTT. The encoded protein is CASSAAGTSGTDTQYF.

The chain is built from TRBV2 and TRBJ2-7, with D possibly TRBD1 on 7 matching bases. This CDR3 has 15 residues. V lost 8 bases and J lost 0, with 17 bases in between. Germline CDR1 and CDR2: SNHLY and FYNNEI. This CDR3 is CASRRDSSSSYEQYF. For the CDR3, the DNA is TGTGCCAGCCGGAGGGACAGTTCGAGCTCCTACGAGCAGTACTTC.

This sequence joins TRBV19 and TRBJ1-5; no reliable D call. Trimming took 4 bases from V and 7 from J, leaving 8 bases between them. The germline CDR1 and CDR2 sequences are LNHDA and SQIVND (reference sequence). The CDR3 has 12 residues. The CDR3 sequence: CASSRRAQPQHF. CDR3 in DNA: TGTGCCAGTAGTAGGCGAGCCCAGCCCCAGCATTTT.

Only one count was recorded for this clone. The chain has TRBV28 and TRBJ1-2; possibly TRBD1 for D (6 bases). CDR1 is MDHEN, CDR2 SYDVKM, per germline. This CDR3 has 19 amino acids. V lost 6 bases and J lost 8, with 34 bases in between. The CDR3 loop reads CASRLQGRGVLRREGGYTF. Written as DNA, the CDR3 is TGTGCCAGCAGACTCCAGGGGAGGGGAGTACTGAGGCGAGAAGGAGGCTACACCTTC.

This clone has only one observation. Here the CDR3 reads CASSDVQGAGVKLFF. The CDR3 nucleotides read TGTGCCAGCAGTGACGTACAGGGGGCGGGTGTAAAACTGTTTTTT. The chain links TRBV6-1 to TRBJ1-4; 9 bases are a match to TRBD1. V gave up 3 bases and J gave up 10 bases; unmatched junction bases: 9. The CDR3 consists of 15 residues. CDR1 is MNHNS and CDR2 is SASEGT in the germline V gene.

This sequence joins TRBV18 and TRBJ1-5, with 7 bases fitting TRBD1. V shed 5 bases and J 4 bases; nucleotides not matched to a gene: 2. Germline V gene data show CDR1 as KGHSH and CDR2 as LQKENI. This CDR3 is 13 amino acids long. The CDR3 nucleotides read TGTGCCAGCTCAGAGACAGGGAATCAGCCCCAGCATTTT. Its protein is CASSETGNQPQHF.

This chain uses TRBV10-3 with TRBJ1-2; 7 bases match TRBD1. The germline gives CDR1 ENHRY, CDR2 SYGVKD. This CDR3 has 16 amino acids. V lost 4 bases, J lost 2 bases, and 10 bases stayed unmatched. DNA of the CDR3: TGTGCCATCAGTGCCCAGGGGGGCCTAAACAACTATGGCTACACCTTC. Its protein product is CAISAQGGLNNYGYTF.

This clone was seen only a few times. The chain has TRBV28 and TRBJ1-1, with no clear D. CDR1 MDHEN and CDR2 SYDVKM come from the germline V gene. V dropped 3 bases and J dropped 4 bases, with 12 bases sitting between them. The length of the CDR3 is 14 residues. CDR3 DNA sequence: TGTGCCAGCAGTTTTGATGAGGGCGGCACTGAAGCTTTCTTT. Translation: CASSFDEGGTEAFF.

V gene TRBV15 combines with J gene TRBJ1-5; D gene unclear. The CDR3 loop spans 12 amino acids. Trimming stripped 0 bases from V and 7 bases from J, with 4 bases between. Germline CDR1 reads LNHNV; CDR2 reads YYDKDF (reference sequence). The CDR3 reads CATSRDYQPQHF. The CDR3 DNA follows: TGTGCCACCAGCAGAGATTACCAGCCCCAGCATTTT.

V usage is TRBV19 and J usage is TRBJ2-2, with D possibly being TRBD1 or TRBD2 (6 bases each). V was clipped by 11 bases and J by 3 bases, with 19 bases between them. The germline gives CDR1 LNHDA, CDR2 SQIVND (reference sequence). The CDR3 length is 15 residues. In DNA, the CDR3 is TGTGCCTCCTCTCTGGGGGGCTATTACACCGGGGAGCTGTTTTTT. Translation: CASSLGGYYTGELFF.

In DNA, the CDR3 is TGTGCCACTAAGGTCCTCGGAAATTCACCCCTCCACTTT. Translating gives CATKVLGNSPLHF. The chain uses TRBV6-5 and TRBJ1-6; D unresolved. Deletions cut 10 bases from V and 7 bases from J, with 14 bases between. Germline V CDR1 and CDR2: MNHEY, SVGAGI. This CDR3 region has 13 residues.

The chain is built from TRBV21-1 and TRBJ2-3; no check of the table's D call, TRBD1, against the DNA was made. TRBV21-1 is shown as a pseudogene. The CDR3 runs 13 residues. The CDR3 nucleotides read TGTGCCAGCACCTACCCCAGGACAGATACGCAGTATTTT. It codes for CASTYPRTDTQYF.

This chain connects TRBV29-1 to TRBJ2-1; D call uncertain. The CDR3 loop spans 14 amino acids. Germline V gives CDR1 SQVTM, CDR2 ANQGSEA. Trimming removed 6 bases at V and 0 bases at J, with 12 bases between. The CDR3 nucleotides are TGCAGCGTCGTTGAGCAGAGCTCCTACAATGAGCAGTTCTTC. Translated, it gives CSVVEQSSYNEQFF.

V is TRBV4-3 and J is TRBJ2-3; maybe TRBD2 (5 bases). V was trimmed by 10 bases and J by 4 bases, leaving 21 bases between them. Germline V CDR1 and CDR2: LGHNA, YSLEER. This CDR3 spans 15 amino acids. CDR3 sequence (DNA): TGCGCCACTCGTGTCAAAAGGGAGAGCCCAGATACGCAGTATTTT. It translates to CATRVKRESPDTQYF.